This TCR beta chain was found in a study of blood T cell repertoires in COVID-19. About the research overall: The analysed material was cDNA or gDNA that came from T cells, B-cell-depleted T cells, or PBMCs.

Followed longitudinally, the Seattle patients had been enrolled during active infection. Germline V gene lookup returns CDR1 LNHDA and CDR2 SQIVND (reference sequence). The CDR3 covers 12 residues. With 5 bases removed from V and 6 bases from J, the gap between germline ends came to 7 bases. As originally analysed: Using reference gene primer amplification, nucleated cell counts were estimated. Sequenced by immunoSEQ multiplex PCR; TCRdb stores in-frame clones only, minus some. V and J calls and clone size come straight from that table; D and trimming were deduced from the DNA. Of more than 300,000 clones in the sample, 87% were seen once.

The TCR comes from a woman aged 50 to 65 with COVID-19, enrolled during active disease. The sample was peripheral blood. V gene TRBV19 combines with J gene TRBJ1-4, with D possibly matching TRBD1 (5 bases). As DNA, the CDR3 is TGTGCCAGTAGTGACAGAGATGAAAAACTGTTTTTT. Translating it yields CASSDRDEKLFF.